Listed here is a single TCR beta chain. Its antigen is as yet unknown. The PCR ran on 60 Vbeta and 13 Jbeta primers. Profiled with immunoSEQ multiplex PCR; TCRdb holds only in-frame clones, not every one. Found here are about 160,000 clones, about three quarters of them singletons; the top ten hold about 13%. This entry is derived from a study of cytomegalovirus exposure and HLA in healthy donors. Study-wide findings and caveats: At a 0.05 false discovery rate, a later analysis found around 17,000 TCR beta sequences to be associated with HLA alleles.

The CDR3 spans 14 residues. Germline V gene lookup returns CDR1 SGHAT and CDR2 FQNNGV. V lost 1 base to trimming and J lost 2 bases, with 9 bases between them. V usage is TRBV11-2 and J usage is TRBJ2-7; D might be TRBD2 (5 bases). This clonotype originated in a man aged 40-55 years in good health and CMV-seropositive. Input material: PBMCs. This CDR3 reads CASSLGLATYEQYF. For the CDR3, the DNA is TGTGCCAGCAGCTTAGGCCTAGCCACCTACGAGCAGTACTTC.